This T cell receptor beta chain was recovered during a study of human T cells and chemical hapten exposure. In the study overall: Patients got weekly scalp diphenylcyclopropenone doses over the approximately 23-week study.

In the source study's methods: Sample TCR totals centred on a median of around 92,000, ranging about 20,000 to 700,000. MiXCR, run by TCRdb on the RACE reads, gives a single entry per CDR3 protein. TCRdb's processing, not the authors', yielded these V and J calls. The sample yields 96,000 or so distinct CDR3 sequences, 7% to 10% seen once. CDR3 length: 15 residues. V was trimmed by 0 bases and J by 2 bases, leaving 11 bases between them. Germline V gene data show CDR1 as MNHNY and CDR2 as SVGAGI (reference sequence). As concerns this clonotype: The antigen is not known.

Overall study findings and caveats: TCRs whose frequency exceeded 1 in 1000 remained the same following DPC sensitization. With alopecia, donors may have immune responses unlike healthy people's.

This sample's time point: patch test 2, 6 weeks after DPC sensitization. Documented treatment: therapeutic diphenylcyclopropenone sensitization with weekly scalp DPC. The sequence came from a woman between 35 and 50 years old with alopecia areata. Some clones in this sample may be carry-over from other donors' samples. Sequenced here: whole blood, sampled in connection with sensitization to the hapten diphenylcyclopropenone (DPC). The rearrangement joins TRBV6-6 to TRBJ2-7; D is unresolved. The CDR3 DNA reads as TGTGCCAGCAGTTACTCCGGCCGCGATACCTACGAGCAGTACTTC. Protein product: CASSYSGRDTYEQYF.